In its sample, the clone carrying this T cell receptor (beta chain) was seen once. This entry is derived from a study of blood T cell repertoires in COVID-19. The repertoire was sequenced with immunoSEQ multiplex PCR; TCRdb's copy has only in-frame clones and lacks some. This sample has around 150,000 clones, with around 85% found just once. The CDR3 spans 15 residues. Germline values: CDR1 SGHDT, CDR2 YYEEEE. V lost 5 bases and J lost 9; bases outside the gene matches: 12. The chain links TRBV5-6 to TRBJ1-5, with TRBD1 matching over 9 bases. This receptor was obtained from a human donor with acute or convalescent COVID-19. The donor label of this sample is uncertain. Sequenced material: peripheral blood. The DNA of the CDR3 is TGTGCCAGCAGTTCTGGAGGGACAGGGCCGTCGCCCCAGCATTTT. This gives the protein CASSSGGTGPSPQHF.